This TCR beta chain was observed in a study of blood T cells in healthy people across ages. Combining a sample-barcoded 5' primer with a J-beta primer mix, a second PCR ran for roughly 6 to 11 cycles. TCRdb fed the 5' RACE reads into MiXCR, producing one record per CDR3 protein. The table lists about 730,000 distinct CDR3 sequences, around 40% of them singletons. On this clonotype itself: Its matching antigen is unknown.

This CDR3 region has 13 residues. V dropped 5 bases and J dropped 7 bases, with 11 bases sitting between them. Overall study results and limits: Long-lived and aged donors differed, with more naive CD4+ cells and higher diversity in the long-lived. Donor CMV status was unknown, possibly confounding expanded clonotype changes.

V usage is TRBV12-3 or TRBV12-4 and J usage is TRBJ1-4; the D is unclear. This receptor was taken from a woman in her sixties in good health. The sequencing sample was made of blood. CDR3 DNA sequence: TGTGCCAGCAGTGCCGGTCATCGTGAAAAACTGTTTTTT. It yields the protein CASSAGHREKLFF.